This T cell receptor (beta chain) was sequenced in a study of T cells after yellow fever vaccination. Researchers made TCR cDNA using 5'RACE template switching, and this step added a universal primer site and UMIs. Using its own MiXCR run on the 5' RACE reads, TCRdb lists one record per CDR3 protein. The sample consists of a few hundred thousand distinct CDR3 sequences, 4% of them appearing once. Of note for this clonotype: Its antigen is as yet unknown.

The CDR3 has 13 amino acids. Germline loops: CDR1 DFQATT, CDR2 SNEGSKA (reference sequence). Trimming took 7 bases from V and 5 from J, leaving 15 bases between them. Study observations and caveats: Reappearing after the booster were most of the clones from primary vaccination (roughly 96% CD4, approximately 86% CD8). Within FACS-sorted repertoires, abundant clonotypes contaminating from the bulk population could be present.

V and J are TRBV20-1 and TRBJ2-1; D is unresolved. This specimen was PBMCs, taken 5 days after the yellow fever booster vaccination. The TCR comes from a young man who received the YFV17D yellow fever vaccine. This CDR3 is CSVLGRRDNEQFF. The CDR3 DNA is TGCAGTGTATTGGGCAGGAGAGACAATGAGCAGTTCTTC.